A selection of T cell receptor beta chains follows, all from one sample in a study of Graves' ophthalmopathy and Graves' hyperthyroidism. TCRdb reanalysed the multiplex PCR reads using MiXCR and keeps one entry per CDR3 protein. The sample gives 600,000 to 700,000 distinct CDR3 sequences, about two fifths of which show up once; around 3.3% is in the top ten. The specimen sequenced was peripheral blood. These receptors all come from an adult man with Graves' ophthalmopathy. The CDR3 runs from the conserved cysteine through the conserved F or W. The D gene is left open where the match is weak. Only some rows state a clone size, as once, few, many or a class for expanded clones.

TRBJ2-7 | many | NA | TRBV4-1 | TGTGCCAGCAGCCAAGAGGACAGCTCCTACGAGCAGTACTTC | CASSQEDSSYEQYF
TRBJ1-3 | NA | NA | TRBV7-9 | TGTGCCAGCAGCTTACAGACCATATATTTT | CASSLQTIYF
TRBJ2-7 | many | TRBD1 | TRBV12-3/TRBV12-4 | TGTGCCAGCAGGGGGACAGGGGGCAACGAGCAGTACTTC | CASRGTGGNEQYF
TRBJ2-5 | NA | TRBD2 | TRBV11-1 | TGTGCCAGCAGTTACTCGGCTAGCGGGGGTCCAGAGACCCAGTACTTC | CASSYSASGGPETQYF
TRBJ2-5 | NA | TRBD1 | TRBV2 | TGTGCCAGCAGCCCCCACAGGGGAGAGGAGGCCCAGTACTTC | CASSPHRGEEAQYF
TRBJ1-3 | many | NA | TRBV7-8 | TGTGCCAGCAGCTTAGCGGGTTCGGCCGGAAACACCATATATTTT | CASSLAGSAGNTIYF
TRBJ1-4 | NA | NA | TRBV7-2 | TGTGCCAGCACCTGGGGCGGATCAACTAATGAAAAACTGTTTTTT | CASTWGGSTNEKLFF
TRBJ2-7 | many | NA | TRBV2 | TGCGCCAGCAGCGACGGGAGTTACGAGCAGTACTTC | CASSDGSYEQYF
TRBJ2-2 | NA | NA | TRBV2 | TGTGCCAGCAGTGAACAGGGTACTGCTGGGGAGCTGTTTTTT | CASSEQGTAGELFF
TRBJ1-6 | NA | NA | TRBV6-5 | TGTGCCAGCAGTTCCCGTTTTGGCCTTAATTCACCCCTCCACTTT | CASSSRFGLNSPLHF
TRBJ2-7 | NA | NA | TRBV6-6 | TGTGCCAGCAGTTACACCTACTTACAGGGTGACGAGCAGTACTTC | CASSYTYLQGDEQYF
TRBJ1-3 | few | NA | TRBV7-3 | TGCGCCAGCAGCCAAGCCTCAGGGGATTACTCTGGAAACACCATATATTTT | CASSQASGDYSGNTIYF
TRBJ1-2 | once | TRBD1 | TRBV15 | TGTGCCACCAGCGCGGGACAGGTGGGCGGCTACACCTTC | CATSAGQVGGYTF
TRBJ2-7 | few | NA | TRBV12-3/TRBV12-4 | TGTGCCAGCAGCCGACCCCTGGGGCAGGGGCGATACGAGCAGTACTTC | CASSRPLGQGRYEQYF
TRBJ2-5 | NA | NA | TRBV11-2 | TGTGCCAGCAGCGCAGGGACGGTGACACTAGAGACCCAGTACTTC | CASSAGTVTLETQYF
TRBJ2-7 | many | NA | TRBV19 | TGTGCCAGTAGTAGGACCGGGACCGCCGAGCAGTACTTC | CASSRTGTAEQYF
TRBJ2-6 | NA | NA | TRBV7-2 | TGTGCCAGCAGCTACCAAGGAGACAGGCTAGCTGGGGCCAACGTCCTGACTTTC | CASSYQGDRLAGANVLTF
TRBJ1-4 | NA | NA | TRBV18 | TGTGCCAGCTCACCATTGGTAGATGAAAAACTGTTTTTT | CASSPLVDEKLFF
TRBJ2-7 | NA | NA | TRBV20-1 | TGCAGTGCTTCGACGGAGGATGGGAAACACCCCTACGAGCAGTACTTC | CSASTEDGKHPYEQYF
TRBJ2-5 | NA | NA | TRBV15 | TGTGCCACCAGCAGCGAACAGGGTGATGCGACCCAGTACTTC | CATSSEQGDATQYF
TRBJ1-2 | many | NA | TRBV5-5 | TGTGCCAGCAGCTTGGATGGGGAGGCCTATGGCTACACCTTC | CASSLDGEAYGYTF
TRBJ2-5 | NA | NA | TRBV15 | TGTGCCGCCAGCAGAGGGTGGGGGATGAGGGAGCCCCAGTACTTC | CAASRGWGMREPQYF
TRBJ2-7 | many | NA | TRBV20-1 | TGCAGTGCTAGAGATTTTCTGGCAGTCGCTAACGAGCAGTACTTC | CSARDFLAVANEQYF
TRBJ2-5 | few | TRBD2 | TRBV20-1 | TGCAGTGCTAAGATAGCGGGAAGAGAGACCCAGTACTTC | CSAKIAGRETQYF
TRBJ1-2 | NA | NA | TRBV15 | TGTGCCACCAGCAGCGTTGGTGGGGAGGCGCGAGCCCCGTATGGCTACACCTTC | CATSSVGGEARAPYGYTF